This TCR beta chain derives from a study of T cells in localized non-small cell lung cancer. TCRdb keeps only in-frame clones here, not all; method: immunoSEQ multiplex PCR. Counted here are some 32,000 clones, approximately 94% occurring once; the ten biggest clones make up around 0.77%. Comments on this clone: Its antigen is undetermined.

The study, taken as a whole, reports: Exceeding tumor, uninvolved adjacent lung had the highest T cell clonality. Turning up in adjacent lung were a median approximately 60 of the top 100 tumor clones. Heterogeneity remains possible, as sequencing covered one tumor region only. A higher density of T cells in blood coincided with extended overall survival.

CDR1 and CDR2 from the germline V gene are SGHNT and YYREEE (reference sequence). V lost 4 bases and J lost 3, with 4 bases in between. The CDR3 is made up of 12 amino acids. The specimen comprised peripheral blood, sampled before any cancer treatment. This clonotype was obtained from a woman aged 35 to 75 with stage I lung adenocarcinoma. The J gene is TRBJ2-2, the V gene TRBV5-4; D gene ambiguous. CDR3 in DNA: TGTGCCAGCAGCCCCTACACCGGGGAGCTGTTTTTT. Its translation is CASSPYTGELFF.